The present TCR beta chain was sequenced within a study of blood T cells in healthy people across ages. Study outcomes and limitations: Naive T cell percentage showed a strong correlation with TCR beta diversity.

Turning to this clonotype: Antigen specificity is unknown.

Germline CDR1 reads DFQATT; CDR2 reads SNEGSKA (reference sequence). The CDR3 length is 12 residues. V lost 5 bases to trimming and J lost 7 bases, with 15 bases between them. Sample-barcoded 5' priming and a J-beta primer mix drove a second PCR of roughly 7 to 11 cycles. TCRdb independently ran MiXCR on the 5' RACE reads; one entry per CDR3 protein. The table has 2 million or so distinct CDR3 sequences, roughly 50% seen once; the top ten hold approximately 2.1%. Sequencing input: blood. The receptor was isolated from a woman aged 35 to 49 in good health. The chain couples TRBV20-1 to TRBJ2-7; D is unclear. CDR3 DNA: TGCAGTGCTCCACCCTCTATGAGTGAGCAGTACTTC. Translation gives CSAPPSMSEQYF.